The 27 T cell receptor beta chains listed next were all sequenced from one sample in a study of early T cells in non-severe SARS-CoV-2 infection. TCRdb reprocessed the 5' RACE reads with MiXCR, giving one entry per CDR3 protein. The repertoire includes 70,000 to 85,000 distinct CDR3 sequences, around 10% of them detected once, and approximately 2.5% sits in the top ten. Material: whole blood. The receptors stem from an adult who was a healthcare worker with PCR-confirmed SARS-CoV-2 infection or an uninfected control (not recorded which).

In its sample, this clonotype was seen many times. This sequence joins TRBV7-8 and TRBJ2-7, with 8 bases that match TRBD1. The CDR3 loop spans 15 amino acids. Trimming cost V 0 bases and J 5 bases; bases outside gene matches: 6. In germline, CDR1 is SGHVS, CDR2 FQNEAQ. The CDR3 bases are TGTGCCAGCAGCTTAGCGCAGGGGGCATTGAACGAGCAGTACTTC. It translates to CASSLAQGALNEQYF.

This clonotype has only a few counts. The rearrangement uses TRBV3-1 and TRBJ1-4; no clear D. The germline CDR1 and CDR2 sequences are LGHDT and YNNKEL (reference sequence). The CDR3 has 15 amino acids. Trimming cost V 2 bases and J 8 bases, with 15 bases left between them. CDR3 region: CASSQRWGFEEKLFF. The CDR3 nucleotides are TGTGCCAGCAGCCAACGTTGGGGTTTTGAGGAAAAACTGTTTTTT.

This clonotype was observed at least ten times. The CDR3 loop is CASNLNPGQGTEAFF. As DNA, the CDR3 is TGTGCCAGCAACCTTAACCCGGGACAGGGGACTGAAGCTTTCTTT. The chain has TRBV9 and TRBJ1-1; the match to TRBD1 covers 10 bases. The CDR3 has 15 residues. V trimming: 6 bases; J trimming: 5 bases; junction bases outside the gene matches: 10. Germline values: CDR1 SGDLS, CDR2 YYNGEE.

The chain carries TRBV3-1 and TRBJ2-1; TRBD2 aligns across 7 bases. Per germline, CDR1 LGHDT and CDR2 YNNKEL (reference sequence). This CDR3 is built from 16 residues. J lost 4 bases, V lost 0 bases, and 6 bases had no gene match. CDR3 nucleotides: TGTGCCAGCAGCCAAGATGGAGCGGGACGATACAATGAGCAGTTCTTC. This sequence encodes CASSQDGAGRYNEQFF.

The chain combines TRBV4-2 with TRBJ2-1; no reliable D call. The CDR3 covers 15 residues. V was shortened by 0 bases and J by 9 bases, with 15 bases between the two germline ends. Germline CDR1 LGHNA, CDR2 YNFKEQ. The DNA for the CDR3 is TGTGCCAGCAGCCAAGATTCTGCGGCACCCCGTGAGCAGTTCTTC. The encoded protein is CASSQDSAAPREQFF.

This chain joins TRBV27 and TRBJ2-3, with 14 bases aligning to TRBD2. Germline CDR1 is MNHEY and CDR2 is SMNVEV (reference sequence). CDR3 length: 15 amino acids. J lost 4 bases, V lost 3 bases, and 0 bases had no gene match. CDR3 coding DNA: TGTGCCAGCAGTTTGACTAGCGGGGGGGCAGATACGCAGTATTTT. Residues: CASSLTSGGADTQYF.

This clonotype was counted many times. The chain links TRBV5-1 to TRBJ1-1; possibly TRBD1 for D (6 bases). This CDR3 contains 14 residues. V gave up 2 bases and J gave up 5 bases, with 13 bases separating them. Germline CDR1 is SGHRS and CDR2 is YFSETQ. In DNA, the CDR3 is TGCGCCAGCAGCTTTAACAGGGACTATACTGAAGCTTTCTTT. Its translation: CASSFNRDYTEAFF.

In this sample, this clonotype turned up a few times. The chain carries TRBV2 and TRBJ2-7, with D unresolved. Trimming left V 2 bases short and J 4 bases short, with 9 bases between. The CDR3 covers 13 residues. Germline V gene lookup returns CDR1 SNHLY and CDR2 FYNNEI. CDR3 protein: CASSEQVPYEQYF. The CDR3 DNA follows: TGTGCCAGCAGTGAACAGGTGCCGTACGAGCAGTACTTC.

This sequence joins TRBV20-1 and TRBJ2-7; D is uncertain. The CDR3 is made up of 15 amino acids. The germline V gene encodes CDR1 DFQATT and CDR2 SNEGSKA (reference sequence). V was cut by 0 bases and J by 3 bases, with 15 bases left in between. The CDR3 spells CSAREVEGYYYEQYF. In nucleotides, the CDR3 is TGCAGTGCTAGAGAGGTGGAAGGGTACTACTACGAGCAGTACTTC.

At least ten counts were recorded for this clonotype. The chain couples TRBV29-1 to TRBJ1-2, with D uncertain. Trimming removed 3 bases at V and 7 bases at J, with 15 bases between. This CDR3 region has 13 residues. The germline V gene has CDR1 SQVTM and CDR2 ANQGSEA. CDR3 sequence reads: CSVDEGEVGGYTF. CDR3 nucleotide sequence: TGCAGCGTTGACGAAGGTGAAGTAGGTGGCTACACCTTC. Full variable domain (remainder filled in from reference TRBV29-1 and TRBJ1-2): SAVISQKPSRDICQRGTSLTIQCQVDSQVTMMFWYRQQPGQSLTLIATANQGSEATYESGFVIDKFPISRPNLTFSTLTVSNMSPEDSSIYLCSVDEGEVGGYTFGSGTRLTVV.

This clonotype was observed at least ten times. V is TRBV6-2 or TRBV6-3 and J is TRBJ1-2; 7 nucleotides line up with TRBD1. With V trimmed by 8 bases and J by 3 bases, 24 bases remained unmatched. This CDR3 is 19 amino acids long. Looked up from germline, CDR1 is MNHEY and CDR2 is SVGEGT. The CDR3, as DNA: TGTGCCAGCGGTTCCGACAGGGTACCTTCGAGTCCTTCTTACTATGGCTACACCTTC. Its translation is CASGSDRVPSSPSYYGYTF.

This clonotype was recorded many times. The gene calls are TRBV30 and TRBJ1-6; D is unresolved. CDR1 GTSNPN and CDR2 SVGIG come from the germline V gene (reference sequence). The CDR3 is 13 amino acids. V gave up 1 base and J gave up 5 bases, with 6 bases separating them. The CDR3, as DNA: TGTGCCTGGAGTGGACACAATAATTCACCCCTCCACTTT. Its translation: CAWSGHNNSPLHF. The full variable domain, its missing parts supplied by reference TRBV30 and TRBJ1-6, is SQTIHQWPATLVQPVGSPLSLECTVEGTSNPNLYWYRQAAGRGLQLLFYSVGIGQISSEVPQNLSASRPQDRQFILSSKKLLLSDSGFYLCAWSGHNNSPLHFGNGTRLTVT.

This clonotype appeared many times. This chain connects TRBV7-9 to TRBJ2-5; TRBD2 matches 8 bases. Germline V gene sequence: CDR1 SEHNR, CDR2 FQNEAQ (reference sequence). The CDR3 is 16 residues long. J was trimmed by 5 bases and V by 7 bases; bases with no gene match: 15. The DNA for the CDR3 is TGTGCCAGCACCATACCGGCAAGCGGGAGTTTGGAGACCCAGTACTTC. This sequence encodes CASTIPASGSLETQYF.

This clonotype was detected a few times. V gene TRBV5-1 combines with J gene TRBJ2-3; the D call may be TRBD1 or TRBD2 (5 bases each). This CDR3 region has 15 residues. Per the germline V gene, CDR1 is SGHRS and CDR2 is YFSETQ. V lost 4 bases and J 4 bases, leaving 16 bases between the germline ends. This CDR3 is CASSLDSPRADTQYF. CDR3 nucleotide sequence: TGCGCCAGCAGCCTGGACTCACCCAGGGCAGATACGCAGTATTTT.

This clonotype was detected a few times. The chain is built from TRBV14 and TRBJ2-7, with unresolved D. Between the trimmed V and J ends, which lost 4 bases and 6 bases, there was a span of 19 bases. The CDR3 is made up of 15 amino acids. Looked up from germline, CDR1 is SGHDN and CDR2 is FVKESK. The CDR3 bases are TGTGCCAGCAGCCCAGCAGGCTGGGATCTCTTCGAGCAGTACTTC. Its translation is CASSPAGWDLFEQYF.

This clonotype was recorded a few times. This chain joins TRBV30 and TRBJ1-4; no reliable D call. Germline V gene lookup returns CDR1 GTSNPN and CDR2 SVGIG (reference sequence). The V and J ends lost 1 base and 2 bases respectively, with 2 bases between them. The CDR3 extends over 12 amino acids. CDR3 loop: CAWSATNEKLFF. Here the CDR3 DNA reads TGTGCCTGGAGTGCTACTAATGAAAAACTGTTTTTT.

This clonotype was seen many times. This sequence joins TRBV2 and TRBJ1-1, with a tentative D call TRBD1 (5 bases). This CDR3 region has 13 residues. Per the germline V gene, CDR1 is SNHLY and CDR2 is FYNNEI. Trimming took off 10 bases at V and 1 base at J, with 13 bases between the two ends. Here the CDR3 DNA reads TGTGCCACTAAGACAGACCAGAACACTGAAGCTTTCTTT. Translating gives CATKTDQNTEAFF. The full variable domain, completed using reference TRBV2 and TRBJ1-1, is EPEVTQTPSHQVTQMGQEVILRCVPISNHLYFYWYRQILGQKVEFLVSFYNNEISEKSEIFDDQFSVERPDGSNFTLKIRSTKLEDSAMYFCATKTDQNTEAFFGQGTRLTVV.

Turning to this clonotype: Since the CDR3 does not end with the conserved phenylalanine or tryptophan, this likely comes from a read error. This chain links TRBV29-1 with TRBJ2-1; 13 bases are shared with TRBD2. Germline V lookup: CDR1 SQVTM, CDR2 ANQGSEA. The CDR3 covers 15 residues. V shed 3 bases, J shed 9 bases, and the junction held 8 bases outside the gene matches. The CDR3 sequence: CSVETQGLAGSEQFI. The CDR3 DNA sequence: TGCAGCGTTGAGACTCAGGGACTAGCGGGATCTGAGCAGTTCATC.

The chain uses TRBV10-2 and TRBJ2-1, with 9 bases lining up with TRBD2. CDR3 length: 16 amino acids. The ends lost 6 bases at V and 2 bases at J; junction bases unmatched: 8. CDR1 is WSHSY, CDR2 SAAADI, per germline. The CDR3 sequence is CASRLLAGATYNEQFF. The CDR3 DNA reads as TGCGCCAGCAGACTATTAGCGGGAGCGACCTACAATGAGCAGTTCTTC.

This clonotype was recorded at least ten times. This rearrangement joins TRBV11-2 to TRBJ2-2; tentative D call: TRBD2 (6 bases). Germline values: CDR1 SGHAT, CDR2 FQNNGV. The CDR3 totals 14 residues. V was clipped by 3 bases and J by 5 bases, with 10 bases between them. The CDR3 sequence is CASSLAGRTGELFF. The CDR3 region has the DNA TGTGCCAGCAGCTTGGCGGGAAGAACCGGGGAGCTGTTTTTT. The full variable domain, in which reference TRBV11-2 and TRBJ2-2 provide the parts outside the CDR3, is EAGVAQSPRYKIIEKRQSVAFWCNPISGHATLYWYQQILGQGPKLLIQFQNNGVVDDSQLPKDRFSAERLKGVDSTLKIQPAKLEDSAVYLCASSLAGRTGELFFGEGSRLTVL.

This clonotype was detected many times. The V gene is TRBV20-1, the J gene TRBJ1-4, with D tentatively TRBD1 (6 bases). V was trimmed by 4 bases and J by 1 base, leaving 19 bases between them. CDR3 length: 17 amino acids. Germline values: CDR1 DFQATT, CDR2 SNEGSKA (reference sequence). CDR3 sequence (DNA): TGCAGTGCTACCGGGGTGGGGGCCCCTGGAACTAATGAAAAACTGTTTTTT. Protein product: CSATGVGAPGTNEKLFF.

The chain employs TRBV24-1 and TRBJ1-5; D is possibly TRBD1 (6 bases). V was trimmed by 0 bases and J by 4 bases, leaving 12 bases between them. Germline V gene data show CDR1 as KGHDR and CDR2 as SFDVKD. The CDR3 sequence is 16 residues long. The CDR3 DNA follows: TGTGCCACCAGTGATTTGGCGACAGGCTTTAATCAGCCCCAGCATTTT. It yields the protein CATSDLATGFNQPQHF.

The gene calls are TRBV15 and TRBJ1-3; 10 bases match TRBD1. The CDR3 is 15 amino acids. CDR1 is LNHNV, CDR2 YYDKDF, per germline (reference sequence). Trimming at V came to 5 bases and at J to 4 bases, leaving 5 bases not matched to a gene. CDR3 nucleotides: TGTGCCACCAGCGGGGACAGGGGAGGAGGAAACACCATATATTTT. Translated, it gives CATSGDRGGGNTIYF. Drawing the rest from reference TRBV15 and TRBJ1-3, the complete variable domain is DAMVIQNPRYQVTQFGKPVTLSCSQTLNHNVMYWYQQKSSQAPKLLFHYYDKDFNNEADTPDNFQSRRPNTSFCFLDIRSPGLGDTAMYLCATSGDRGGGNTIYFGEGSWLTVV.

At least ten counts were recorded for this clonotype. DNA of the CDR3: TGTGCCAGCAGCTCCCGGGACAGAACTAATGAAAAACTGTTTTTT. It specifies CASSSRDRTNEKLFF. The chain employs TRBV5-4 and TRBJ1-4; 7 bases map to TRBD1. The CDR3 has 15 amino acids. With V trimmed by 3 bases and J by 1 base, 3 bases remained unmatched. Germline lookup yields CDR1 SGHNT and CDR2 YYREEE (reference sequence).

This clonotype came up a few times. V is TRBV7-9 and J is TRBJ2-3; D not resolved. The CDR3 extends over 11 amino acids. CDR1 and CDR2 (germline): SEHNR, FQNEAQ (reference sequence). Deletions cut 2 bases from V and 4 bases from J, with 1 base between. CDR3 sequence: CASSLSDTQYF. The DNA of the CDR3 is TGTGCCAGCAGCTTATCAGATACGCAGTATTTT. Complete variable domain (other parts from reference TRBV7-9 and TRBJ2-3): DTGVSQNPRHKITKRGQNVTFRCDPISEHNRLYWYRQTLGQGPEFLTYFQNEAQLEKSRLLSDRFSAERPKGSFSTLEIQRTEQGDSAMYLCASSLSDTQYFGPGTRLTVL.

This chain joins TRBV12-3 or TRBV12-4 and TRBJ2-2; tentatively, D is TRBD1 (5 bases). CDR3 length equals 15 residues. Trimming cost V 3 bases and J 4 bases, with 12 bases left between them. The CDR3 nucleotides are TGTGCCAGCAGTTTCCCAACAGGTATCACCGGGGAGCTGTTTTTT. This encodes CASSFPTGITGELFF.

V usage is TRBV12-3 or TRBV12-4 and J usage is TRBJ2-7, with TRBD2 matching 11 bases. With 5 bases clipped from V and 6 bases from J, the junction kept 6 bases outside the gene matches. CDR3 size: 14 residues. In DNA, the CDR3 is TGTGCCAGCAGTCCCTTAGCGGGAGGGGCCGAGCAGTACTTC. This sequence encodes CASSPLAGGAEQYF.